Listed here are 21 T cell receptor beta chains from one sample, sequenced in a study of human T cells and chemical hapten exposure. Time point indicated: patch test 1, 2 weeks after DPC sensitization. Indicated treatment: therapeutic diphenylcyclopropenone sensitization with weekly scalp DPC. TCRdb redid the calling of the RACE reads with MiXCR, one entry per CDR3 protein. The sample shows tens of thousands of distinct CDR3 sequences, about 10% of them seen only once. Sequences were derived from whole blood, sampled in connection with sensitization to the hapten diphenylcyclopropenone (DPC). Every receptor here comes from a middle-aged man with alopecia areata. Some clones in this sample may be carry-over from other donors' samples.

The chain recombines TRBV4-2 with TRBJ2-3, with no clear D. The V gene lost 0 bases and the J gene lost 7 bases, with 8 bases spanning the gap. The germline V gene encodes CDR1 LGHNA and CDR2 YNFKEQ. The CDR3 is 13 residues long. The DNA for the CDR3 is TGTGCCAGCAGCCAAGAATGGCATCATACGCAGTATTTT. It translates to CASSQEWHHTQYF.

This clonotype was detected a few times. CDR3 DNA sequence: TGTGCCAGCCGAAACAGGGGCTTCAATAATTCACCCCTCCACTTT. Its protein product is CASRNRGFNNSPLHF. V and J are TRBV7-3 and TRBJ1-6; TRBD1 matches at 7 bases. In germline, CDR1 is SGHTA, CDR2 FQGTGA. The J segment lost 5 bases and the V segment lost 8 bases, leaving 9 bases of the junction unmatched. The CDR3 consists of 15 residues.

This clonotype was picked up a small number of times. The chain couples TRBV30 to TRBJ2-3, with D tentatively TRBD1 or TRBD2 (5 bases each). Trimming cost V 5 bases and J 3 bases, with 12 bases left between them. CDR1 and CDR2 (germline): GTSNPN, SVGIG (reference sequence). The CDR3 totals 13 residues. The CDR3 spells CAWGSKGTDTQYF. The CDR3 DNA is TGTGCCTGGGGGAGTAAGGGGACAGATACGCAGTATTTT.

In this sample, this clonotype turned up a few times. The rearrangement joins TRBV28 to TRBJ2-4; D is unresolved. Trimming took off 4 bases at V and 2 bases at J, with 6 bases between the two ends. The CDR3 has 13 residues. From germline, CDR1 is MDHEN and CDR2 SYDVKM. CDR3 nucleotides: TGTGCCAGCAGTTCCCCACCCAAAAACATTCAGTACTTC. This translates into CASSSPPKNIQYF. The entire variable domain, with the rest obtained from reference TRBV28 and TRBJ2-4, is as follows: DVKVTQSSRYLVKRTGEKVFLECVQDMDHENMFWYRQDPGLGLRLIYFSYDVKMKEKGDIPEGYSVSREKKERFSLILESASTNQTSMYLCASSSPPKNIQYFGAGTRLSVL.

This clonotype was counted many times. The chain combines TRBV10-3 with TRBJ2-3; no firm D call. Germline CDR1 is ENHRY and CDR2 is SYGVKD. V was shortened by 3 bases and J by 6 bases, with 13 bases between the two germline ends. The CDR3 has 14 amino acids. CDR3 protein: CAISEYSLRDTQYF. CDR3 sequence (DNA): TGTGCCATCAGTGAATACTCTCTGCGGGATACGCAGTATTTT.

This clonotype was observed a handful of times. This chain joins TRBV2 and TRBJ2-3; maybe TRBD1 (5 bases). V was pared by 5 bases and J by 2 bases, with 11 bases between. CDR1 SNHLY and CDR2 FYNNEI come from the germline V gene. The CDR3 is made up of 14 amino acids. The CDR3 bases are TGTGCCAGCAGTAGGGGATCGTTCACAGATACGCAGTATTTT. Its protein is CASSRGSFTDTQYF.

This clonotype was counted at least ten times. CDR3 DNA sequence: TGTGCCAGCAGCGTAGCCCCGGGATTCCACGAGCAGTACTTC. It encodes CASSVAPGFHEQYF. J is TRBJ2-7 and V is TRBV9, with D possibly matching TRBD2 (5 bases). V lost 0 bases and J 5 bases, leaving 12 bases between the germline ends. Germline V gene lookup returns CDR1 SGDLS and CDR2 YYNGEE. The CDR3 extends over 14 amino acids.

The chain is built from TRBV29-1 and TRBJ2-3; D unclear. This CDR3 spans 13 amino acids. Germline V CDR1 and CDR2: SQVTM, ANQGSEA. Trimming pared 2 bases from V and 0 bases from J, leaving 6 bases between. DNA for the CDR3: TGCAGCGTTGAACAGGACAGCACAGATACGCAGTATTTT. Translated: CSVEQDSTDTQYF.

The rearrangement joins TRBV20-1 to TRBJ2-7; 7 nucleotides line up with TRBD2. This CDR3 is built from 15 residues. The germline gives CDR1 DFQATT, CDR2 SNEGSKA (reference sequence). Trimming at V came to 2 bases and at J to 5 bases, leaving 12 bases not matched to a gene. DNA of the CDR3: TGCAGTGCTAGATTTCCGTGGGAGGGATCCCACGAGCAGTACTTC. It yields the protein CSARFPWEGSHEQYF.

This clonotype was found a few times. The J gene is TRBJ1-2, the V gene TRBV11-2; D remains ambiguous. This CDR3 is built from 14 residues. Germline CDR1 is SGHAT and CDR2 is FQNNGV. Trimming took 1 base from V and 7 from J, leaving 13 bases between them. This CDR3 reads CASSLVRGYGGYTF. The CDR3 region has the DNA TGTGCCAGCAGCTTAGTTCGAGGGTACGGTGGCTACACCTTC.

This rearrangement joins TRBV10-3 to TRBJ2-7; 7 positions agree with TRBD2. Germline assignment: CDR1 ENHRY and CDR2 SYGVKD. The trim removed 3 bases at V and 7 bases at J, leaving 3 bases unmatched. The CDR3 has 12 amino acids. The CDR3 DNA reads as TGTGCCATCAGTGAAATCGGGGGGGAGCAGTACGTC. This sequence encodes CAISEIGGEQYV.

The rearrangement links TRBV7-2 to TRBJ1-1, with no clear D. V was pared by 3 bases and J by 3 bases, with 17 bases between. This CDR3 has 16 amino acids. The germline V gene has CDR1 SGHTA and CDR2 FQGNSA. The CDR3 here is CASSLPFWQKYTEAFF. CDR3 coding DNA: TGTGCCAGCAGCTTGCCCTTTTGGCAGAAATACACTGAAGCTTTCTTT.

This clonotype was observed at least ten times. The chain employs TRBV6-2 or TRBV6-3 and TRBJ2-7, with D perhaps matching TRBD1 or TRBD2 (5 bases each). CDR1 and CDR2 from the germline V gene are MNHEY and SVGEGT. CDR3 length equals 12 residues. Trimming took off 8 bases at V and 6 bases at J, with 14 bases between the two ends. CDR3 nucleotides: TGTGCCAGCGGGGCCGGGACCGCCGAGCAGTACGTC. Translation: CASGAGTAEQYV.

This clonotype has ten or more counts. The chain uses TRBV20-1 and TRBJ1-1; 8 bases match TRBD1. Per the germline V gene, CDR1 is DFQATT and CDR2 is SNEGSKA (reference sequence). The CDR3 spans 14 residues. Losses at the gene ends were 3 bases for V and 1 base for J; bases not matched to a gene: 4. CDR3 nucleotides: TGCAGTGCTAGGATGGACAGGGCGAACACTGAAGCTTTCTTT. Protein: CSARMDRANTEAFF.

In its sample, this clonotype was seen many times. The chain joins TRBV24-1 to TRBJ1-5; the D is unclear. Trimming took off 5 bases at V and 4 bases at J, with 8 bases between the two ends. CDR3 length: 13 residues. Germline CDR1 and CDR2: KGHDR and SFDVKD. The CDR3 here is CATSGGGNQPQHF. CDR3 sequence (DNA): TGTGCCACCAGTGGGGGAGGGAATCAGCCCCAGCATTTT.

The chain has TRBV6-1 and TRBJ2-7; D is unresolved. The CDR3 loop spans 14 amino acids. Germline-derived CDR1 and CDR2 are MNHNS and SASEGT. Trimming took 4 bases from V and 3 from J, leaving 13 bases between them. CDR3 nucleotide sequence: TGTGCCAGCAGTGCTCAGAGGCTCGGCTACGAGCAGTACGTC. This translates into CASSAQRLGYEQYV.

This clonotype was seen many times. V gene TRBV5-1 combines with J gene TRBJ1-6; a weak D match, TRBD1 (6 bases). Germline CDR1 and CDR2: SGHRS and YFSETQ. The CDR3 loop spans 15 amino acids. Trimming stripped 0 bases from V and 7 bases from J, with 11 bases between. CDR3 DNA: TGCGCCAGCAGCTTGGGGCAGGGGCGAAATTCACCCCTCCACTTT. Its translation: CASSLGQGRNSPLHF.

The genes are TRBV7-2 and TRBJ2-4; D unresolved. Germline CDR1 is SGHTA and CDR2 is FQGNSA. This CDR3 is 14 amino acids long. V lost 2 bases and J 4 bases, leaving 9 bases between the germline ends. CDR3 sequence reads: CASSLNLEKNIQYF. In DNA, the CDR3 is TGTGCCAGCAGCTTAAATTTAGAGAAAAACATTCAGTACTTC.

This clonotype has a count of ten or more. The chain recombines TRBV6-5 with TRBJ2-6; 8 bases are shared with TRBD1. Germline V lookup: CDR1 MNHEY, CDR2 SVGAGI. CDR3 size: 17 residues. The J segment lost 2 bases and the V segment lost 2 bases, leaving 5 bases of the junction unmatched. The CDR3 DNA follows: TGTGCCAGCAGTTACGACAGGGGTAGGACTGGGGCCAACGTCCTGACTTTC. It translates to CASSYDRGRTGANVLTF.

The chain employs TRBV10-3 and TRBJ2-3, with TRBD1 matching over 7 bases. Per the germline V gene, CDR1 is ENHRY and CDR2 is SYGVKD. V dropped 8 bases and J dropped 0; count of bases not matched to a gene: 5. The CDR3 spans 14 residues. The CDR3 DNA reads TGTGCCATCCAGGGACAGATTAGCACAGATACGCAGTATTTT. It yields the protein CAIQGQISTDTQYF.

The CDR3: CASRPGLAGTDTQYF. In nucleotides, the CDR3 is TGTGCCAGCAGGCCAGGACTAGCGGGCACAGATACGCAGTATTTT. The chain is built from TRBV12-3 or TRBV12-4 and TRBJ2-3; 10 bases match TRBD2. The CDR3 runs to 15 residues. J gave up 1 base and V 6 bases, and 4 bases lay outside the gene matches.